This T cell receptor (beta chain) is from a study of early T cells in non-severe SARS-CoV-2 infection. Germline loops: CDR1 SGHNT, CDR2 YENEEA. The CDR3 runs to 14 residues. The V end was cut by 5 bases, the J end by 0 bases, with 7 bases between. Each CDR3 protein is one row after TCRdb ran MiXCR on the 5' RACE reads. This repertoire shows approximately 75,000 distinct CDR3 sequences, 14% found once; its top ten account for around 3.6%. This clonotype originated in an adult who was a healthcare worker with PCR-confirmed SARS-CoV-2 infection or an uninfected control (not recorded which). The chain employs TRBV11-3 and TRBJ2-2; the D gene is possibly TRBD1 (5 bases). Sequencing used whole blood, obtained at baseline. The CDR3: CASSQGPNTGELFF. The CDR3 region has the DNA TGTGCCAGCAGCCAGGGCCCGAACACCGGGGAGCTGTTTTTT.